This TCR beta chain emerged from a study of beta chain features in type 1 diabetes. As for the study in general: Sorted cells examined across all samples numbered 107,917,701.

This CDR3 is 14 amino acids long. Germline V gene data show CDR1 as SGHDN and CDR2 as FVKESK. Deletions cut 3 bases from V and 10 bases from J, with 13 bases between. Of the isolated RNA, all was reverse transcribed, and so the sequenced material was expressed TCRB transcripts. This table comes from immunoSEQ multiplex PCR, and its TCRdb copy is limited to in-frame clones, with some not included. The table includes 600,000 to 700,000 clones, 12% detected once. Donors contributed one heparinised blood draw apiece, averaging roughly 0.12 L. A sort by CD45RO/CCR7/CD25/CD127/CD95/CD27 yielded CD4+ naive, central memory, regulatory and stem cell-like memory cells. Study-wide points: Shorter TCRB CDR3s, moderately but significantly so, marked every one of the four CD4+ subsets in Type 1 diabetes patients. Sampled from patients, naive, central memory and Treg TCRB repertoires appeared more similar than those sampled from healthy donors.

A word on this clone: Its target is not known.

Sequenced material: naive CD4+ T cells from blood. V and J are TRBV14 and TRBJ1-6, with D uncertain. The origin of this receptor is a man aged 25-45 years with type 1 diabetes. In DNA, the CDR3 is TGTGCCAGCAGCCAGTCTTACGGCGGATCACCCCTCCACTTT. This translates into CASSQSYGGSPLHF.